The next 32 T cell receptor beta chains were all read from a single sample in a study of T cells in Graves' hyperthyroidism and ophthalmopathy. From RNA transcripts, TCR beta CDR3 regions were amplified. The primer set for the first-round RT-PCR of the TCR CDR3 was HTBI. TCRdb re-analysed the multiplex PCR reads in MiXCR, keeping a single row per CDR3 protein. The sample yields 500,000 to 650,000 distinct CDR3 sequences, just under 20% seen once. Specimen: blood. Receptors originate from a man aged 40-49 years with Graves' ophthalmopathy.

Only a few counts were recorded for this clonotype. The CDR3 reads CASSFFPRGGGKLFF. As DNA, the CDR3 is TGTGCCAGCAGTTTTTTTCCCAGGGGTGGTGGAAAACTGTTTTTT. The gene calls are TRBV27 and TRBJ1-4, with a possible D match to TRBD1 (6 bases). The CDR3 has 15 residues. Trimming left V 3 bases short and J 10 bases short, with 18 bases between. Germline V CDR1 and CDR2: MNHEY, SMNVEV (reference sequence).

This clonotype was seen repeatedly, ten times or more. The chain joins TRBV12-3 or TRBV12-4 to TRBJ1-5; TRBD1 aligns across 12 bases. V trimming: 2 bases; J trimming: 7 bases; junction bases outside the gene matches: 9. The CDR3 contains 17 residues. CDR3 region: CASSLYMGQGAGQPQHF. The CDR3 bases are TGTGCCAGCAGTTTATATATGGGACAGGGGGCTGGCCAGCCCCAGCATTTT.

There are many counts of this clonotype. The CDR3 loop reads CASSLSTAIYNEQFF. The CDR3 DNA sequence: TGTGCCAGCAGCTTGAGCACAGCCATATACAATGAGCAGTTCTTC. The V and J genes are TRBV11-1 and TRBJ2-1; D is uncertain. Trimming left V 3 bases short and J 4 bases short, with 13 bases between. In germline, CDR1 is SGHAT, CDR2 FQDESV (reference sequence). This CDR3 spans 15 amino acids.

At least ten counts were recorded for this clonotype. This CDR3 is CASSWQGADTQYF. Here the CDR3 DNA reads TGTGCCAGCAGTTGGCAGGGGGCAGATACGCAGTATTTT. This chain joins TRBV28 and TRBJ2-3, with 7 positions matching TRBD1. Germline-derived CDR1 and CDR2 are MDHEN and SYDVKM. The CDR3 covers 13 residues. J was trimmed by 4 bases and V by 4 bases; bases with no gene match: 2.

In this sample, this clonotype turned up many times. The chain has TRBV2 and TRBJ2-1; D is possibly TRBD2 (6 bases). This CDR3 region has 16 residues. V was trimmed by 2 bases and J by 1 base, leaving 12 bases between them. The V gene's germline CDR1 is SNHLY and CDR2 FYNNEI. The CDR3 sequence: CASSELEGLSYNEQFF. DNA for the CDR3: TGTGCCAGCAGTGAACTGGAGGGGCTATCCTACAATGAGCAGTTCTTC.

This clonotype was picked up a small number of times. This chain joins TRBV18 and TRBJ2-1; TRBD2 aligns across 9 bases. The ends lost 5 bases at V and 4 bases at J; junction bases unmatched: 9. The CDR3 has 16 amino acids. Germline V CDR1 and CDR2: KGHSH, LQKENI. The CDR3 sequence is CASSNLAGAPYNEQFF. The CDR3 DNA sequence: TGTGCCAGCTCAAACTTAGCGGGAGCTCCTTACAATGAGCAGTTCTTC.

The genes are TRBV20-1 and TRBJ1-1; no clear D gene. Germline lookup yields CDR1 DFQATT and CDR2 SNEGSKA (reference sequence). CDR3 length: 10 residues. The germline V and J ends were trimmed by 2 bases and 7 bases, with 5 bases remaining between them. The CDR3 DNA is TGCAGTGCTAGACCCAATGAAGCTTTCTTT. This encodes CSARPNEAFF.

V and J are TRBV3-1 and TRBJ1-1; possible D gene TRBD1, 5 bases. The CDR3 is 15 amino acids. The V gene's germline CDR1 is LGHDT and CDR2 YNNKEL (reference sequence). V lost 0 bases and J 6 bases, leaving 14 bases between the germline ends. CDR3 nucleotides: TGTGCCAGCAGCCAAGAATGGGGGAGTCTGGCTGAAGCTTTCTTT. It specifies CASSQEWGSLAEAFF.

This clonotype has only a few counts. V usage is TRBV12-3 or TRBV12-4 and J usage is TRBJ1-6; 7 bases are shared with TRBD1. The CDR3 sequence is 16 residues long. V trimming: 6 bases; J trimming: 9 bases; junction bases outside the gene matches: 14. CDR3 residues: CASRPNREGAFSPLHF. CDR3 nucleotide sequence: TGTGCCAGCAGACCCAACAGGGAGGGGGCTTTTTCACCCCTCCACTTT.

Of note for this clonotype: One end of the junction is discordant with germline, which a read error may explain. The gene calls are TRBV9 and TRBJ2-3; 11 bases agree with TRBD2. CDR3 length: 20 residues. The germline CDR1 and CDR2 sequences are SGDLS and YYNGEE. The CDR3, as DNA: TGTACCAGCAGCGTAGTTGTAGGTAGCGGGAGGGACCCGCGCACAGATACGCAGTATTTT. Its protein is CTSSVVVGSGRDPRTDTQYF.

The rearrangement joins TRBV4-3 to TRBJ2-2; TRBD1 might be the D (6 bases). The CDR3 covers 13 residues. Germline CDR1 LGHNA, CDR2 YSLEER. Deletions cut 8 bases from V and 1 base from J, with 8 bases between. In DNA, the CDR3 is TGCGCCAGCGGACAGCTGAACACCGGGGAGCTGTTTTTT. Translated, it gives CASGQLNTGELFF.

DNA of the CDR3: TGTGCCAGCAGCTCCTCGGGACTAGCGGGGTTATATGAGCAGTTCTTC. This gives the protein CASSSSGLAGLYEQFF. This sequence joins TRBV7-3 and TRBJ2-1; 13 bases map to TRBD2. This CDR3 has 16 amino acids. CDR1 and CDR2 from the germline V gene are SGHTA and FQGTGA. The J segment lost 8 bases and the V segment lost 4 bases, leaving 8 bases of the junction unmatched.

Only a few counts were recorded for this clonotype. The chain uses TRBV28 and TRBJ1-3; D uncertain. Germline CDR1 is MDHEN and CDR2 is SYDVKM. Trimming removed 3 bases at V and 6 bases at J, with 12 bases between. The CDR3 is made up of 14 amino acids. CDR3 residues: CASSFSGMENTIYF. The CDR3 nucleotides read TGTGCCAGCAGTTTCTCAGGAATGGAAAACACCATATATTTT.

This clonotype occurred many times. The chain carries TRBV3-1 and TRBJ1-1; D is unresolved. CDR1 and CDR2 (germline): LGHDT, YNNKEL (reference sequence). CDR3 length equals 13 residues. Trimming stripped 2 bases from V and 10 bases from J, with 14 bases between. The CDR3 protein is CASSQNSVLGAFF. CDR3 sequence (DNA): TGTGCCAGCAGCCAAAATTCCGTCCTAGGAGCTTTCTTT.

A few counts support this clonotype. The chain has TRBV4-1 and TRBJ2-7, with D hard to call. The length of the CDR3 is 15 residues. The V and J ends lost 0 bases and 0 bases respectively, with 9 bases between them. Germline CDR1 and CDR2: MGHRA and YSYEKL. Here the CDR3 reads CASSQEGHTSYEQYF. The CDR3, as DNA: TGCGCCAGCAGCCAAGAAGGCCATACCTCCTACGAGCAGTACTTC.

The CDR3 sequence is CSAQTSGGANEQFF. CDR3 nucleotide sequence: TGCAGTGCACAAACTAGCGGGGGGGCCAATGAGCAGTTCTTC. The chain uses TRBV20-1 and TRBJ2-1; 13 bases align to TRBD2. The CDR3 spans 14 residues. Losses at the gene ends were 6 bases for V and 6 bases for J; bases not matched to a gene: 5. Per germline, CDR1 DFQATT and CDR2 SNEGSKA (reference sequence).

The rearrangement links TRBV13 to TRBJ2-7; TRBD1 matches 11 bases. The CDR3 extends over 16 amino acids. V lost 4 bases to trimming and J lost 2 bases; unmatched junction nucleotides: 7. Looked up from germline, CDR1 is PRHDT and CDR2 is FYEKMQ (reference sequence). For the CDR3, the DNA is TGTGCCAGCAGCTACCGGACAGGGGGCCATACCTACGAGCAGTACTTC. Encoded protein: CASSYRTGGHTYEQYF.

This clonotype was found many times. This sequence joins TRBV12-3 or TRBV12-4 and TRBJ1-1; D is uncertain. This CDR3 region has 15 residues. V lost 1 base to trimming and J lost 0 bases, with 9 bases between them. The CDR3 loop is CASSLEAPLNTEAFF. The DNA for the CDR3 is TGTGCCAGCAGTTTAGAGGCGCCCCTGAACACTGAAGCTTTCTTT.

This chain connects TRBV12-3 or TRBV12-4 to TRBJ1-5; D is unresolved. V was shortened by 4 bases and J by 8 bases, with 12 bases between the two germline ends. This CDR3 has 13 residues. The CDR3 bases are TGTGCCAGCAGTTCTACAGAAGCGGAGCCCCAGCATTTT. This sequence encodes CASSSTEAEPQHF.

This chain connects TRBV7-2 to TRBJ1-3; a weak D match, TRBD1 (5 bases). CDR1 SGHTA and CDR2 FQGNSA come from the germline V gene. The CDR3 is 15 amino acids. V lost 5 bases, J lost 5 bases, and 16 bases lay in between. Here the CDR3 reads CASSPDGGVRNTIYF. CDR3 in DNA: TGTGCCAGCAGCCCGGACGGGGGGGTCAGAAACACCATATATTTT.

The genes are TRBV5-8 and TRBJ2-1; either TRBD1 or TRBD2 may fit D (6 bases each). Between the trimmed V and J ends, which lost 1 base and 6 bases, there was a span of 11 bases. Germline V lookup: CDR1 SGHTS, CDR2 YDEGEE. The CDR3 is 14 amino acids. CDR3 nucleotide sequence: TGTGCCAGCAGCTTGTCTGGGGGGCGCAATGAGCAGTTCTTC. Its translation: CASSLSGGRNEQFF.

V and J are TRBV20-1 and TRBJ2-5, with D unclear. Looked up from germline, CDR1 is DFQATT and CDR2 is SNEGSKA (reference sequence). The V gene lost 6 bases and the J gene lost 2 bases, with 13 bases spanning the gap. The CDR3 has 13 residues. CDR3 nucleotides: TGCAGTGCCAGACCGGACCCACAAGAGACCCAGTACTTC. It specifies CSARPDPQETQYF.

The table lists this clonotype with a few counts. This chain links TRBV13 with TRBJ2-2, with unresolved D. Trimming shortened V by 0 bases and J by 4 bases, and 6 bases separated the two germline ends. The CDR3 contains 14 residues. Germline CDR1 reads PRHDT; CDR2 reads FYEKMQ (reference sequence). The CDR3 DNA reads TGTGCCAGCAGCTTAGGCAGCAGCACCGGGGAGCTGTTTTTT. Protein product: CASSLGSSTGELFF.

The chain carries TRBV4-1 and TRBJ2-7, with D possibly being TRBD2 (6 bases). Germline V lookup: CDR1 MGHRA, CDR2 YSYEKL. The germline V and J ends were trimmed by 4 bases and 2 bases, with 15 bases remaining between them. This CDR3 spans 15 amino acids. Written as DNA, the CDR3 is TGCGCCAGCAGCCCCGGGGGACCCATCCCCTACGAGCAGTACTTC. It yields the protein CASSPGGPIPYEQYF.

This clonotype was counted a few times. CDR3 residues: CASSPLVRANEKLFF. The CDR3 nucleotides are TGCGCCAGCAGCCCACTTGTCCGTGCTAATGAAAAACTGTTTTTT. This sequence joins TRBV5-1 and TRBJ1-4; unclear D gene. Germline V lookup: CDR1 SGHRS, CDR2 YFSETQ. Trimming shortened V by 4 bases and J by 3 bases, and 13 bases separated the two germline ends. The CDR3 is 15 residues long.

About this clonotype itself: One end of the junction does not line up with germline, which may come from a read error. The chain recombines TRBV28 with TRBJ1-5; D gene unclear. This CDR3 is 15 amino acids long. The germline V gene has CDR1 MDHEN and CDR2 SYDVKM. The CDR3: CAGRPVSVPDQPQHF. The CDR3 nucleotides are TGTGCCGGCAGACCTGTGAGCGTTCCTGATCAGCCCCAGCATTTT.

This sequence joins TRBV3-1 and TRBJ1-3, with D unclear. The CDR3 runs to 16 residues. Per germline, CDR1 LGHDT and CDR2 YNNKEL (reference sequence). Trimming took off 4 bases at V and 0 bases at J, with 13 bases between the two ends. CDR3 amino acids: CASSPMIASSGNTIYF. CDR3 DNA: TGTGCCAGCAGCCCCATGATAGCGAGCTCTGGAAACACCATATATTTT. Supplemented by reference TRBV3-1 and TRBJ1-3, the full variable domain reads DTAVSQTPKYLVTQMGNDKSIKCEQNLGHDTMYWYKQDSKKFLKIMFSYNNKELIINETVPNRFSPKSPDKAHLNLHINSLELGDSAVYFCASSPMIASSGNTIYFGEGSWLTVV.

The chain employs TRBV2 and TRBJ2-1; 13 positions agree with TRBD2. V shed 3 bases and J 6 bases; nucleotides not matched to a gene: 8. Per germline, CDR1 SNHLY and CDR2 FYNNEI. CDR3 size: 17 residues. CDR3 DNA sequence: TGTGCCAGCAGTGATGCGCCCCGGACTAGCGGGGGCAATGAGCAGTTCTTC. Its translation is CASSDAPRTSGGNEQFF.

CDR3 coding DNA: TGCGCCAGCAGCCCACCGGGAGGGAGGAAAGCTTTCTTT. Amino acid sequence: CASSPPGGRKAFF. The chain is built from TRBV4-1 and TRBJ1-1; no firm D call. This CDR3 region has 13 residues. Trimming took off 4 bases at V and 9 bases at J, with 15 bases between the two ends. The germline gives CDR1 MGHRA, CDR2 YSYEKL.

At least ten counts were recorded for this clonotype. The J gene is TRBJ2-3, the V gene TRBV6-1; D is undetermined. The germline V gene has CDR1 MNHNS and CDR2 SASEGT. The CDR3 length is 15 residues. V dropped 6 bases and J dropped 0 bases, with 13 bases sitting between them. CDR3 bases: TGTGCCAGCAGCCTCATGGGAACTAGCACAGATACGCAGTATTTT. The encoded protein is CASSLMGTSTDTQYF.

In this sample, this clonotype turned up many times. The V call is TRBV11-2, the J call TRBJ2-7; 11 bases are a match to TRBD2. Germline trimming cut 5 bases from V and 3 bases from J; bases unmatched to any gene: 6. Germline loops: CDR1 SGHAT, CDR2 FQNNGV. The CDR3 consists of 15 residues. The chain's CDR3 is CASSQGLAGGYEQYF. The CDR3 DNA reads as TGTGCCAGCAGCCAAGGACTAGCGGGCGGCTACGAGCAGTACTTC.

This clonotype was observed a handful of times. In nucleotides, the CDR3 is TGTGCCAGCAGCTTAGGGCGGGCAGAATACGAGCAGTACTTC. Translation gives CASSLGRAEYEQYF. The genes are TRBV7-9 and TRBJ2-7, with a weak D call TRBD2 (5 bases). Germline assignment: CDR1 SEHNR and CDR2 FQNEAQ (reference sequence). The CDR3 length is 14 residues. V lost 1 base, J lost 4 bases, and 11 bases lay in between.